One and the same sample provided the 9 T cell receptor beta chains below, sequenced in a study of response to subunit inactivated influenza vaccine. From the RT-PCR reads, TCRdb called clonotypes with MiXCR, one entry per CDR3 protein. The data hold fewer than 350,000 distinct CDR3 sequences, with 20% to 25% observed a single time. Sequencing was performed on PBMCs from blood, taken about 20 months after vaccination. The origin of the receptors is a man aged 50-75 years who received an inactivated influenza vaccine.

This clonotype was seen repeatedly, ten times or more. The chain is built from TRBV12-3 or TRBV12-4 and TRBJ1-6; possibly TRBD1 for D (5 bases). V dropped 3 bases and J dropped 7 bases, with 13 bases sitting between them. The CDR3 consists of 15 residues. The CDR3 reads CASSFRGDGNSPLHF. In nucleotides, the CDR3 is TGTGCCAGCAGTTTCCGGGGCGATGGCAATTCACCCCTCCACTTT.

This clonotype was seen once. The chain recombines TRBV7-9 with TRBJ1-5, with D tentatively TRBD1 (5 bases). Trimming stripped 3 bases from V and 8 bases from J, with 11 bases between. The CDR3 extends over 13 amino acids. From germline, CDR1 is SEHNR and CDR2 FQNEAQ (reference sequence). The CDR3 DNA follows: TGTGCCAGCAGCTTGGGAACGGGGGAGCCCCAGCATTTT. This sequence encodes CASSLGTGEPQHF.

The gene calls are TRBV6-1 and TRBJ1-2; the D is unclear. With 0 bases removed from V and 2 bases from J, the gap between germline ends came to 7 bases. Germline values: CDR1 MNHNS, CDR2 SASEGT. This CDR3 contains 14 residues. CDR3 in DNA: TGTGCCAGCAGTGAAGCTAGCAGCAACTATGGCTACACCTTC. Protein sequence: CASSEASSNYGYTF.

This clonotype was counted only a few times. V usage is TRBV5-6 and J usage is TRBJ2-5, with 9 bases aligning to TRBD1. Losses at the gene ends were 4 bases for V and 1 base for J; bases not matched to a gene: 11. This CDR3 has 17 amino acids. CDR1 and CDR2 (germline): SGHDT, YYEEEE. The CDR3 reads CASSRIQGAKLQETQYF. In DNA, the CDR3 is TGTGCCAGCAGCAGAATACAGGGGGCCAAACTCCAAGAGACCCAGTACTTC.

This clonotype was recorded many times. The chain has TRBV12-3 or TRBV12-4 and TRBJ1-1; 7 nucleotides agree with TRBD1. This CDR3 comprises 14 residues. V lost 6 bases, J lost 0 bases, and 4 bases stayed unmatched. The chain's CDR3 is CASRWTGLNTEAFF. The CDR3 region has the DNA TGTGCCAGCAGGTGGACAGGCCTGAACACTGAAGCTTTCTTT.

This chain connects TRBV7-9 to TRBJ2-1; 9 positions agree with TRBD2. The ends lost 5 bases at V and 4 bases at J; junction bases unmatched: 9. Looked up from germline, CDR1 is SEHNR and CDR2 is FQNEAQ (reference sequence). The CDR3 consists of 16 residues. CDR3 amino acids: CASSTYGGGDYNEQFF. CDR3 bases: TGTGCCAGCAGCACCTATGGCGGGGGGGATTACAATGAGCAGTTCTTC.

This clonotype occurred a few times. This chain connects TRBV19 to TRBJ2-7; tentatively, D is TRBD2 (5 bases). The germline V gene encodes CDR1 LNHDA and CDR2 SQIVND (reference sequence). V was shortened by 3 bases and J by 3 bases, with 9 bases between the two germline ends. There are 13 residues in the CDR3. The CDR3 DNA sequence: TGTGCCAGTAGTATGGCGGCGGGCTACGAGCAGTACTTC. As protein: CASSMAAGYEQYF.

This clonotype was counted only a few times. V and J are TRBV5-1 and TRBJ1-1; D perhaps matches TRBD1 (5 bases). Between the trimmed V and J ends, which lost 4 bases and 1 base, there was a span of 14 bases. Germline V gives CDR1 SGHRS, CDR2 YFSETQ. The CDR3 has 15 amino acids. DNA for the CDR3: TGCGCCAGCAGCCCCGAGGGGCAGCGGAACACTGAAGCTTTCTTT. Its protein is CASSPEGQRNTEAFF.

CDR3 residues: CASSGGGRSWETQYF. CDR3 nucleotide sequence: TGTGCCAGCAGTGGAGGGGGGCGGTCTTGGGAGACCCAGTACTTC. This chain uses TRBV2 with TRBJ2-5; tentatively, D is TRBD1 or TRBD2 (6 bases each). V was cut by 4 bases and J by 5 bases, with 17 bases left in between. The germline V gene has CDR1 SNHLY and CDR2 FYNNEI. The CDR3 runs to 15 residues. The whole variable domain, remainder taken from reference TRBV2 and TRBJ2-5, is EPEVTQTPSHQVTQMGQEVILRCVPISNHLYFYWYRQILGQKVEFLVSFYNNEISEKSEIFDDQFSVERPDGSNFTLKIRSTKLEDSAMYFCASSGGGRSWETQYFGPGTRLLVL.